A single TCR beta chain is shown here with its context. Antigen specificity is unknown. This record comes from a study of CD8 T cells in acute hepatitis C reinfection. Overall study results and limits: All groups preferentially used TRBV04 and TRBV06, which was not due to overrepresentation in the naive pool.

Measured with immunoSEQ multiplex PCR; TCRdb has only the in-frame clones, and not every one. The sample includes approximately 41,000 clones, 80% to 90% of them seen just once. J was trimmed by 3 bases and V by 6 bases; bases with no gene match: 3. Germline CDR1 SGHTA, CDR2 FQGNSA. There are 14 residues in the CDR3. Time point indicated: naive CD8 control sorted from an acute-time-point sample. A positive HCV RNA or antibody test following a negative test within 24 weeks defined acute primary infection. The chain combines TRBV7-2 with TRBJ2-5, with 11 bases that match TRBD2. Sequenced input: naive CD8+ T cells from PBMCs. The clonotype was recovered from a man between 25 and 39 years old with chronic hepatitis C. The DNA of the CDR3 is TGTGCCAGCAGGAAGACTAGCGGGGAAGAGACCCAGTACTTC. Encoded protein: CASRKTSGEETQYF.